This record looks at one TCR beta chain sequence and its context. The antigen this receptor binds is unknown. The record has no base qualities; no much larger clone is one base away. These data are taken from a study of T cell responses to AZD1222 COVID-19 vaccine listed by TCRdb under 2021. In terms of the full investigation: AZD1222 recipients given second doses at about 4 weeks or at about 12 weeks were pooled, since spike-specific TCR depth and breadth were not found to differ between the two schedules. A total of more than 230 trial participants underwent TCR sequencing, of whom under 220 had received two doses of AZD1222 and about 25 had received two doses of the MenACWY control vaccine. Enrollment into the trials was organized by age into subgroups of 18-55, 56-69 and 70-plus years, and those subgroups contained roughly 140, 27 and 60 TCR-sequenced participants, respectively.

The CDR3 covers 13 residues, taking in both the cysteine and the phenylalanine. The CDR3 DNA has 39 bases and is translated from base 1. V is shortened by 0 bases, J by 1 base, and the region joining them spans 6 bases. The germline V gene (reference sequence) gives CDR1 as GTSNPN and CDR2 as SVGIG. Overall results and qualifications from the work: Because no day 14 peak-response samples were available, repertoires were characterized only after the peak T cell response. The vaccine-associated CD4 TCRs covered the entire spike protein, and the dominant responses fell in regions 160-218 and 743-854. Conclusions about previously exposed vaccinees are limited because only a handful of AZD1222 recipients were SARS-CoV-2 seropositive at baseline. In the small 56-69-year group, the increase in depth fell short of significance, most likely because of low power. After two AZD1222 doses, spike-specific TCR breadth and depth were significantly higher than at day 0 and than in MenACWY recipients. Nearly half of unique spike-specific TCRs reportedly recognized epitopes outside regions mutated in the B.1.351 and B.1.1.7 variants. Participants were mostly white British and included more females than males, and it was suggested by the authors that clonal diversity may have been underestimated.

The meaning of the sample's time point label: baseline before first vaccination. The vaccinee samples were drawn from two UK trials, COV001 and COV002, one of which was a single-blind randomized controlled phase 2/3 trial testing AZD1222 (ChAdOx1 nCoV-19) in healthy adults. For TCRbeta chain sequencing, PBMC samples from trial participants were taken at day 0 and at day 28 after the second dose. The CDR3 regions of human TCRbeta chains were subjected to immunosequencing. The paper's processing steps were these. Repertoire TCRs were checked for matches against a reference library of SARS-CoV-2-specific TCRs that had been generated using the MIRA antigen-specificity platform. Breadth meant the fraction of unique TCRs that were SARS-CoV-2-associated, whereas depth meant the fraction of total T cells that were SARS-CoV-2-associated. Using the MIRA data, every spike-specific TCR was mapped to the spike region that the TCR reacted to and assigned to either a CD4 or a CD8 class. Log10-transformed breadth and depth values were compared by one-way ANOVA with Sidak's multiple comparisons tests. This is the immuneACCESS table as TCRdb keeps it, with only in-frame sequences that have V and J called. A part of the clones is gone; compared with another copy, unresolved V genes explain less than half, and the rest is unexplained. The V and J calls and clone size come from that table; D and trimming were worked out from the DNA. Recorded for this sample are some 140,000 clones; around 90% of them occurred a single time. The ten top clones hold under 2.5% of the sample.

The sequencing used peripheral blood, collected on day 0 of AZD1222 vaccination. This clonotype was obtained from an adult in good health. Recombination connected TRBV30 to TRBJ1-1; the D gene assignment is ambiguous. This receptor has the CDR3 CAWSVRRNTEAFF. The DNA reads TGTGCCTGGAGTGTACGAAGGAACACTGAAGCTTTCTTT.